The present T cell receptor beta chain was sequenced within a study of regulatory T cells in long-lasting Graves disease. Background on the study: Graves' patients with a new diagnosis had received antithyroid drugs under 3 months. Study results and limitations: Study was limited to peripheral blood, excluding thyroid tissue. Lower TCR diversity characterized persistent Graves' patients relative to newly diagnosed patients. Persistent disease showed a preference for TRBV28, TRBJ1-2 and TRBJ2-5.

Documented time point: newly diagnosed GD, antithyroid drugs for less than 3 months. RNA extracted from PBMCs served as the sequencing template. This clonotype was observed a few times. As yet, its antigen is unknown. Libraries of TCR beta came from iRepertoire HTBI primers plus Arm-PCR of CDR3 regions. TCRdb passed the multiplex PCR reads through MiXCR, listing each CDR3 protein once. The repertoire has 350,000 to 400,000 distinct CDR3 sequences, roughly a sixth of them found once; the top ten carry about 20%. V lost 3 bases and J lost 1, with 11 bases in between. This CDR3 region has 15 residues. Germline V gene lookup returns CDR1 MNHNS and CDR2 SASEGT.

This TCR was recovered from a female donor with Graves disease. The source material was peripheral blood mononuclear cells (PBMCs), sampled at new diagnosis, from a patient treated with antithyroid drugs. V usage is TRBV6-1 and J usage is TRBJ2-3; possibly TRBD2 for D (6 bases). CDR3 sequence (DNA): TGTGCCAGCAGTGACTCACCGGGGGGCACAGATACGCAGTATTTT. Translating it yields CASSDSPGGTDTQYF.